Described below is a single T cell receptor (beta chain) sequence and its context. Antigen: not known. This could be a read error, since a much larger clone is one nucleotide away. The data derive from a study of immune heterogeneity within non-small cell lung tumors. The germline V gene encodes CDR1 SGHRS and CDR2 YFSETQ. V gave up 1 base and J gave up 7 bases; unmatched junction bases: 12. The CDR3 is 16 amino acids. The template for each sample was approximately 0.65 ug of genomic DNA, which had been extracted from bulk tumor tissue. Multiple biopsies spaced far apart were taken from each primary tumor during surgery. Curative surgical treatment was performed in patients who had newly diagnosed, untreated non-small cell lung cancer. Newly diagnosed non-small cell lung cancer patients undergoing curative-intent surgery served as donors. A multiplex PCR containing 32 V primers and 13 J primers was used to amplify TCR beta CDR3. TCRdb passed the multiplex PCR reads through MiXCR, listing each CDR3 protein once. The data hold approximately 6,300 distinct CDR3 sequences, with roughly a fifth observed a single time.

Study-wide findings and caveats: Identical dominant CDR3 beta clonotypes showed recurrence across tumor sites within a patient, and site-unique high-frequency clones were also present.

This TCR was recovered from a female donor with non-small cell lung cancer. The sequenced sample was lung tumor tissue. J is TRBJ2-7 and V is TRBV5-1; 9 bases fit TRBD2. CDR3: CASSLTGLAGLEEQYF. CDR3 coding DNA: TGCGCCAGCAGCTTGACCGGCCTAGCGGGACTGGAGGAGCAGTACTTC.